What follows are 5 T cell receptor beta chains derived from one specimen sequenced in a study of technical replicates of blood from several donors. TCRdb's copy holds only in-frame clones and misses some; the assay was immunoSEQ multiplex PCR. The sample includes 40,000 to 65,000 clones, more than 70% of them seen just once. The sample taken for sequencing was PBMCs. Source of these receptors: a human donor in good health. Some clones in this sample may be carry-over from other donors' samples.

This clone was counted only a few times. V is TRBV9 and J is TRBJ1-5, with TRBD1 matching over 7 bases. The CDR3 length is 15 residues. J gave up 3 bases and V 3 bases, and 6 bases lay outside the gene matches. CDR1 SGDLS and CDR2 YYNGEE come from the germline V gene. DNA for the CDR3: TGTGCCAGCAGCGGAGCAGGGGGGCACAATCAGCCCCAGCATTTT. It is translated as CASSGAGGHNQPQHF.

The V call is TRBV4-1, the J call TRBJ2-3, with 9 bases fitting TRBD2. The CDR3 is made up of 17 amino acids. Germline-derived CDR1 and CDR2 are MGHRA and YSYEKL. Trimming at V came to 1 base and at J to 5 bases, leaving 10 bases not matched to a gene. CDR3 in amino acids: CASSQGGLAGPRDTQYF. Written as DNA, the CDR3 is TGCGCCAGCAGCCAAGGGGGTCTAGCGGGGCCCCGAGATACGCAGTATTTT.

This rearrangement joins TRBV12-2 to TRBJ2-7; no DNA check was done on the table's D call, TRBD2. TRBV12-2 is annotated as a pseudogene. The CDR3 contains 15 residues. The chain's CDR3 is CASRLGLGVSYEQYF. The CDR3 region has the DNA TGTGCAAGTCGCTTAGGGTTAGGAGTTTCCTACGAGCAGTACTTC.

The J gene is TRBJ1-1, the V gene TRBV7-2; tentatively, D is TRBD1 (6 bases). With 8 bases removed from V and 7 bases from J, the gap between germline ends came to 17 bases. Germline V CDR1 and CDR2: SGHTA, FQGNSA. This CDR3 spans 13 amino acids. The DNA of the CDR3 is TGTGCCAGCGGAGAGAGGCAGGGGTTTGAAGCTTTCTTT. Protein product: CASGERQGFEAFF.

As DNA, the CDR3 is TGTGCCGGCCCTACCGGGACAGGGGAATCGAACTATGGCTACACCTTC. Translating gives CAGPTGTGESNYGYTF. The chain combines TRBV27 with TRBJ1-2, with TRBD1 matching over 10 bases. This CDR3 comprises 16 residues. V lost 11 bases, J lost 2 bases, and 14 bases stayed unmatched. From germline, CDR1 is MNHEY and CDR2 SMNVEV (reference sequence).